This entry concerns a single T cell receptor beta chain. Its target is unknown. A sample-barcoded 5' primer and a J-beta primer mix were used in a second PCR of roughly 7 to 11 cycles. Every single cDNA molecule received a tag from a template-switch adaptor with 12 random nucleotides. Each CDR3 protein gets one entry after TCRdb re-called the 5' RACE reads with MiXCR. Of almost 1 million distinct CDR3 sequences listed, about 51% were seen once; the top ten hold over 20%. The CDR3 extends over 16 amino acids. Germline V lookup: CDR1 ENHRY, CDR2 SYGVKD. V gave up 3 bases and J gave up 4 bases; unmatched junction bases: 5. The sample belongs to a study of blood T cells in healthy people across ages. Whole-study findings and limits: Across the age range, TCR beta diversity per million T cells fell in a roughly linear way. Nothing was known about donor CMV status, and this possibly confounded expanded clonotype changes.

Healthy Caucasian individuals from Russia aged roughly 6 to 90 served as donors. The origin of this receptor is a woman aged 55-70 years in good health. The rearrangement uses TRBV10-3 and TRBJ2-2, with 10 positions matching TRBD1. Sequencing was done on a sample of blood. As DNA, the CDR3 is TGTGCCATCAGTGAACCGGGACAGGGGTCCACCGGGGAGCTGTTTTTT. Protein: CAISEPGQGSTGELFF.